These 14 T cell receptor beta chains were all obtained from the same sample, sequenced in a study of shared clonotypes between healthy human individuals. TCRdb keeps only in-frame clones here, not all; method: immunoSEQ multiplex PCR. Seen here are fewer than 600,000 clones, 60% to 85% observed once, and the top ten hold under 15%. The sample comprised PBMCs. Receptor source: a woman aged 40-49 years in good health. Some clones in this sample may be carry-over from other donors' samples.

The chain uses TRBV6-6 and TRBJ1-5; D unclear. The CDR3 spans 13 residues. Germline V gene sequence: CDR1 MNHNY, CDR2 SVGAGI (reference sequence). V lost 8 bases to trimming and J lost 4 bases, with 12 bases between them. CDR3 nucleotide sequence: TGTGCCAGCGGACGGGGTGGGAATCAGCCCCAGCATTTT. Protein product: CASGRGGNQPQHF.

The J gene is TRBJ2-5, the V gene TRBV11-2; D possibly corresponds to TRBD1 (6 bases). Germline V lookup: CDR1 SGHAT, CDR2 FQNNGV. Trimming took 4 bases from V and 0 from J, leaving 12 bases between them. This CDR3 contains 15 residues. CDR3 sequence reads: CASSSGVQYQETQYF. CDR3 nucleotides: TGTGCCAGCAGCTCAGGGGTACAATACCAAGAGACCCAGTACTTC. The variable domain in full, with the rest retrieved from reference TRBV11-2 and TRBJ2-5, is EAGVAQSPRYKIIEKRQSVAFWCNPISGHATLYWYQQILGQGPKLLIQFQNNGVVDDSQLPKDRFSAERLKGVDSTLKIQPAKLEDSAVYLCASSSGVQYQETQYFGPGTRLLVL.

This chain joins TRBV5-5 and TRBJ2-5, with D tentatively TRBD1 or TRBD2 (5 bases each). CDR1 is SGHKS and CDR2 is YYEKEE in the germline V gene (reference sequence). The V gene lost 0 bases and the J gene lost 5 bases, with 8 bases spanning the gap. The CDR3 has 13 residues. This CDR3 reads CASSLGGFETQYF. CDR3 sequence (DNA): TGTGCCAGCAGCTTGGGGGGGTTTGAGACCCAGTACTTC.

The chain joins TRBV7-3 to TRBJ2-1; no reliable D call. Trimming took off 2 bases at V and 6 bases at J, with 5 bases between the two ends. This CDR3 has 12 residues. Germline V lookup: CDR1 SGHTA, CDR2 FQGTGA. The CDR3 DNA reads TGTGCCAGCAGCTTAGATGCCAATGAGCAGTTCTTC. This sequence encodes CASSLDANEQFF. The variable domain in full, with the rest retrieved from reference TRBV7-3 and TRBJ2-1, is GAGVSQTPSNKVTEKGKYVELRCDPISGHTALYWYRQSLGQGPEFLIYFQGTGAADDSGLPNDRFFAVRPEGSVSTLKIQRTERGDSAVYLCASSLDANEQFFGPGTRLTVL.

As for this clone: A junction end diverges from the germline sequence, so it may reflect a read error. The chain is built from TRBV7-7 and TRBJ2-5, with 14 nucleotides matching TRBD2. This CDR3 has 14 amino acids. The V gene's germline CDR1 is SSHAT and CDR2 FNYEAQ (reference sequence). The CDR3 region is CASSLGLAGGTQYF. The CDR3 region has the DNA TGTGCTAGCAGCTTAGGACTAGCGGGAGGCACCCAGTACTTC.

In this sample, this clone turned up once. The genes are TRBV28 and TRBJ2-2, with D possibly being TRBD1 or TRBD2 (5 bases each). CDR3 size: 17 residues. V was trimmed by 1 base and J by 6 bases, leaving 18 bases between them. CDR1 and CDR2 (germline): MDHEN, SYDVKM. CDR3 loop: CASSLSFGGTRAGELFF. CDR3 bases: TGTGCCAGCAGTTTATCTTTTGGGGGAACGAGGGCCGGGGAGCTGTTTTTT.

The rearrangement uses TRBV7-2 and TRBJ2-5, with a weak D call TRBD1 (5 bases). Germline values: CDR1 SGHTA, CDR2 FQGNSA. CDR3 length equals 12 residues. Trimming pared 4 bases from V and 7 bases from J, leaving 10 bases between. CDR3 amino acids: CASSSGTGTQYF. CDR3 coding DNA: TGTGCCAGCAGCTCGGGCACAGGGACCCAGTACTTC.

The chain carries TRBV5-1 and TRBJ2-1; 11 bases map to TRBD2. The J segment lost 4 bases and the V segment lost 3 bases, leaving 3 bases of the junction unmatched. Germline values: CDR1 SGHRS, CDR2 YFSETQ. The CDR3 spans 15 residues. The CDR3 loop reads CASSSGLAVYNEQFF. In DNA, the CDR3 is TGCGCCAGCAGCTCGGGACTAGCGGTGTACAATGAGCAGTTCTTC.

V usage is TRBV28 and J usage is TRBJ2-5, with 7 bases lining up with TRBD2. The CDR3 consists of 13 residues. V shed 5 bases and J 5 bases; nucleotides not matched to a gene: 5. Germline V gives CDR1 MDHEN, CDR2 SYDVKM. The DNA of the CDR3 is TGTGCCAGCAGTCCTAGGGGAGGGGAGACCCAGTACTTC. Its translation: CASSPRGGETQYF. Full variable domain (missing parts from reference TRBV28 and TRBJ2-5): DVKVTQSSRYLVKRTGEKVFLECVQDMDHENMFWYRQDPGLGLRLIYFSYDVKMKEKGDIPEGYSVSREKKERFSLILESASTNQTSMYLCASSPRGGETQYFGPGTRLLVL.

The V call is TRBV12-5, the J call TRBJ2-3; 8 nucleotides match TRBD2. The CDR3 spans 14 residues. Germline lookup yields CDR1 LGHNT and CDR2 FRNRAP. V lost 5 bases and J lost 1; bases outside the gene matches: 2. The CDR3 sequence: CASGGAGGTDTQYF. The CDR3 bases are TGTGCTAGTGGTGGAGCGGGAGGCACAGATACGCAGTATTTT.

This clone showed up many times. The rearrangement links TRBV7-2 to TRBJ2-5; 7 bases line up with TRBD1. This CDR3 region has 13 residues. V shed 3 bases, J shed 4 bases, and the junction held 2 bases outside the gene matches. Germline CDR1 SGHTA, CDR2 FQGNSA. The CDR3 spells CASSLDRSETQYF. CDR3 nucleotide sequence: TGTGCCAGCAGCTTGGACAGGTCAGAGACCCAGTACTTC.

CDR3: CASSHGTLIYEQYF. The CDR3 DNA follows: TGTGCCAGCAGCCACGGGACTCTCATCTACGAGCAGTACTTC. The chain employs TRBV28 and TRBJ2-7, with TRBD2 as a possible D gene (6 bases). This CDR3 is 14 amino acids long. Germline V gene data show CDR1 as MDHEN and CDR2 as SYDVKM. V was cut by 6 bases and J by 3 bases, with 15 bases left in between.

This clone came up many times. This chain links TRBV19 with TRBJ1-5; TRBD1 matches at 8 bases. Germline lookup yields CDR1 LNHDA and CDR2 SQIVND (reference sequence). The ends lost 5 bases at V and 7 bases at J; junction bases unmatched: 10. The CDR3 runs to 15 residues. The CDR3 sequence: CASSSLTGEYQPQHF. In nucleotides, the CDR3 is TGTGCCAGTAGTTCCTTGACAGGGGAGTACCAGCCCCAGCATTTT.

V is TRBV6-6 and J is TRBJ2-3; no clear D. The V end lost 4 bases, the J end lost 0 bases, and 11 bases lay between the germline ends. The CDR3 contains 15 residues. Germline-derived CDR1 and CDR2 are MNHNY and SVGAGI (reference sequence). The CDR3, as DNA: TGTGCCAGCAGTTTCGAGCGTTCTAGCACAGATACGCAGTATTTT. Translated: CASSFERSSTDTQYF.